This T cell receptor beta chain was observed in a study of T-cell memory formation after mild COVID-19. Whole-study context: TCR clusters largely stayed donor specific. Notes on the study in general: The study found contracting CD4+ clones mainly in CM and EM and contracting CD8+ clones in EMRA. Among clones peaking at day 37 in the second wave, SARS-CoV-2 specificity remained unconfirmed.

Constant-segment primers were used for 5'RACE, and the resulting TCR alpha and TCR beta cDNA libraries carried sample barcodes and UMIs. TCRdb reprocessed the 5' RACE reads with MiXCR, giving one entry per CDR3 protein. In the table there are roughly 100,000 distinct CDR3 sequences, over 15% of which are singletons. The CDR3 loop spans 15 amino acids. With 0 bases removed from V and 4 bases from J, the gap between germline ends came to 9 bases. CDR1 and CDR2 from the germline V gene are SEHNR and FQNEAQ (reference sequence). Concerning this clonotype: Antigen specificity is unknown.

The TCR was taken from an adult woman who had mild COVID-19 (a few samples of this study predate the infection). Cell type and time point are not known. V is TRBV7-9 and J is TRBJ2-2; possible D gene TRBD2, 6 bases. The material sequenced was PBMCs or a T cell subset sorted from them (not recorded which). CDR3 coding DNA: TGTGCCAGCAGCTTAGCACCGGAGGGCACCGGGGAGCTGTTTTTT. Translating it yields CASSLAPEGTGELFF.